Sequencing of this TCR beta chain was carried out in a study of CD8+CD57+ T cells in acquired aplastic anemia. Study-level background: In CD4+ cells, healthy donors produced an average of around 11 million reads.

Profiles of TCR beta VDJ and CDR3 were generated from a genomic DNA template. TCRdb reprocessed the reads via MiXCR and lists one record per CDR3 protein. The repertoire has about 220,000 distinct CDR3 sequences, 30% to 40% of them found once; the top ten carry about 1.1%. Germline CDR1 and CDR2: WNHNN and SYGVQD (reference sequence). CDR3 length: 15 amino acids. V lost 2 bases to trimming and J lost 4 bases; unmatched junction nucleotides: 3. In its sample, this clonotype was seen many times. Antigen: not known. Findings and limits, study-wide: Patients did not significantly differ from controls in CD8+ Simpson's diversity.

The source is a human donor in good health, serving as a control. The chain is built from TRBV10-1 and TRBJ2-2; TRBD2 matches at 8 bases. Sequenced material: sorted CD4+, CD8+, or CD8+CD57+ T cells (not recorded which) from PBMCs. The chain's CDR3 is CASSETSGGTGELFF. The DNA for the CDR3 is TGCGCCAGCAGTGAGACTAGCGGAGGCACCGGGGAGCTGTTTTTT.